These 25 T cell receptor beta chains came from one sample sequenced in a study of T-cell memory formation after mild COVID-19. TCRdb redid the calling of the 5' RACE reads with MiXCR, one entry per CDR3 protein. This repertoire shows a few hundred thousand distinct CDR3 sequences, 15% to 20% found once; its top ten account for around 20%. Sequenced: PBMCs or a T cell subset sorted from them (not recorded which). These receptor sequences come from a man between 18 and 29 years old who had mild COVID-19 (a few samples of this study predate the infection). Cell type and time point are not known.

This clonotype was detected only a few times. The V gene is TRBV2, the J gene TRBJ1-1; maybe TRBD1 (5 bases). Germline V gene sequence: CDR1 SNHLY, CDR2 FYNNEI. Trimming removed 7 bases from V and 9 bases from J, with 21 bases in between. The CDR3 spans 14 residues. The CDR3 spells CASKGTGGVRKAFF. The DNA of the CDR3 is TGTGCCAGCAAAGGGACGGGGGGTGTTAGAAAAGCTTTCTTT. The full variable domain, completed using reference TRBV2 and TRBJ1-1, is EPEVTQTPSHQVTQMGQEVILRCVPISNHLYFYWYRQILGQKVEFLVSFYNNEISEKSEIFDDQFSVERPDGSNFTLKIRSTKLEDSAMYFCASKGTGGVRKAFFGQGTRLTVV.

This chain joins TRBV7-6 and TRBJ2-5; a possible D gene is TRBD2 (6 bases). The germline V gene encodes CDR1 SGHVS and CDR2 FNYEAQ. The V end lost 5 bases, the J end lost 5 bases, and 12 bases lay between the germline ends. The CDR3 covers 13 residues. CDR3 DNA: TGTGCCAGCAGCAAGGGACTGGGGGAGACCCAGTACTTC. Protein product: CASSKGLGETQYF.

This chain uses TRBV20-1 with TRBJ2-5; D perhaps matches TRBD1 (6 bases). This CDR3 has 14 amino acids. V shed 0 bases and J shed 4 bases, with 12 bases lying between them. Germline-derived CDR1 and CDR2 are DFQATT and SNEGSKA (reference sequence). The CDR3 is CSARDPRQVETQYF. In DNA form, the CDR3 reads TGCAGTGCTAGAGATCCCCGACAGGTAGAGACCCAGTACTTC.

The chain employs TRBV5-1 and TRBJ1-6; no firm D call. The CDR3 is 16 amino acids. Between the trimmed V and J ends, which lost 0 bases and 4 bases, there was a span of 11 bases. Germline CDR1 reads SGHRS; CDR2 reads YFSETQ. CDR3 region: CASSLVAAGYNSPLHF. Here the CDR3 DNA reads TGCGCCAGCAGCTTGGTGGCGGCAGGATATAATTCACCCCTCCACTTT.

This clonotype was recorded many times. The CDR3 sequence is CATSPQTGRDYEQYV. The CDR3 DNA reads TGTGCCACCAGTCCCCAAACGGGACGGGACTACGAGCAGTACGTC. The chain uses TRBV24-1 and TRBJ2-7, with D perhaps being TRBD1 or TRBD2 (5 bases each). Germline CDR1 and CDR2: KGHDR and SFDVKD. The CDR3 runs to 15 residues. Trimming removed 6 bases at V and 3 bases at J, with 17 bases between.

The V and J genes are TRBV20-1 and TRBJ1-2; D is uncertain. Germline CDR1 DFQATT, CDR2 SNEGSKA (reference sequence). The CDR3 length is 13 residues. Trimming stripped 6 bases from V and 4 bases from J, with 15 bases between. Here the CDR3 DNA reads TGCAGTGCAGTGGAGGGCACCGGCTATGGCTACACCTTC. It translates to CSAVEGTGYGYTF.

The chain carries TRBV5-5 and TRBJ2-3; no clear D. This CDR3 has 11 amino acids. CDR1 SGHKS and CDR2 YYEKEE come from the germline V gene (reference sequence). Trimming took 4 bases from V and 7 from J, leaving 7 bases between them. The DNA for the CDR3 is TGTGCCAGCAGCCTGGAGAATACGCAGTATTTT. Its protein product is CASSLENTQYF. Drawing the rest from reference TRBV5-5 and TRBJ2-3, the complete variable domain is DAGVTQSPTHLIKTRGQQVTLRCSPISGHKSVSWYQQVLGQGPQFIFQYYEKEERGRGNFPDRFSARQFPNYSSELNVNALLLGDSALYLCASSLENTQYFGPGTRLTVL.

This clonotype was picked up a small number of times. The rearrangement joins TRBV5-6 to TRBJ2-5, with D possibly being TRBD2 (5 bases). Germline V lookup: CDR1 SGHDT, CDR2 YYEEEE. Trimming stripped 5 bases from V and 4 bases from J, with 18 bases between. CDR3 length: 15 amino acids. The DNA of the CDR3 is TGTGCCAGCAGTCTGCCCCACGGGATTGGAGAGACCCAGTACTTC. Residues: CASSLPHGIGETQYF.

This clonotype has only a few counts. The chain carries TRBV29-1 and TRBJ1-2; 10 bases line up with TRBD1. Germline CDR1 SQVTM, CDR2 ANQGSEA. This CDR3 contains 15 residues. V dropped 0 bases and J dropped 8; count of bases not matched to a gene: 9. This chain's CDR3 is CSVEDPGQGLIGYTF. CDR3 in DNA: TGCAGCGTTGAAGATCCGGGACAGGGGTTAATAGGCTACACCTTC.

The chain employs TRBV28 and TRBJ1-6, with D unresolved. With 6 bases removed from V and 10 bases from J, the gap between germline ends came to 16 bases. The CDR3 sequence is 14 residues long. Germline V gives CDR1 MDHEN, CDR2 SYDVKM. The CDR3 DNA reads TGTGCCAGCAGCCTCTCAACCCTGAGGTCACCCCTCCACTTT. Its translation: CASSLSTLRSPLHF. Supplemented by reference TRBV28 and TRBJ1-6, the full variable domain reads DVKVTQSSRYLVKRTGEKVFLECVQDMDHENMFWYRQDPGLGLRLIYFSYDVKMKEKGDIPEGYSVSREKKERFSLILESASTNQTSMYLCASSLSTLRSPLHFGNGTRLTVT.

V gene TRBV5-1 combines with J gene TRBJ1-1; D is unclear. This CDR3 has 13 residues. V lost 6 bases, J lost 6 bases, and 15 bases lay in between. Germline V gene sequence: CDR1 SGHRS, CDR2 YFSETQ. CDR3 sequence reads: CASKESAYAEAFF. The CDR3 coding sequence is TGCGCCAGCAAGGAGTCGGCATACGCTGAAGCTTTCTTT.

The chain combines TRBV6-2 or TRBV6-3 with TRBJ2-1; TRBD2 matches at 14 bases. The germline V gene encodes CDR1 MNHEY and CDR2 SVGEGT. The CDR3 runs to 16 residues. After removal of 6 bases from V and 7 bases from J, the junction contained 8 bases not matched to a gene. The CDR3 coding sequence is TGTGCCAGCAGATTGACGGGACTAGCGGGGGAGAATGAGCAGTTCTTC. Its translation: CASRLTGLAGENEQFF.

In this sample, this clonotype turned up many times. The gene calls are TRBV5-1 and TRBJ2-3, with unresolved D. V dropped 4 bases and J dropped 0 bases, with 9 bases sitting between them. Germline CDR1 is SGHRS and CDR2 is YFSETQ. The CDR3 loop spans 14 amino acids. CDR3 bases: TGCGCCAGCAGCCACGACGGTAGCACAGATACGCAGTATTTT. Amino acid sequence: CASSHDGSTDTQYF.

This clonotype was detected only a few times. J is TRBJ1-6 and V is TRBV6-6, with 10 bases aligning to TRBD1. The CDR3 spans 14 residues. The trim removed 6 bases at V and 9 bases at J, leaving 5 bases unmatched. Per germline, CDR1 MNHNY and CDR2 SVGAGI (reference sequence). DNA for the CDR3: TGTGCCAGCAGATCGACAGGGGGCGTTTCACCCCTCCACTTT. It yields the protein CASRSTGGVSPLHF.

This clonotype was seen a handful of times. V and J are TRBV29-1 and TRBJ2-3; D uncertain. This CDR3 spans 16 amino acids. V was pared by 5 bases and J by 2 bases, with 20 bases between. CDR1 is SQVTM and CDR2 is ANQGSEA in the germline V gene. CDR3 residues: CSVRSSARKYTDTQYF. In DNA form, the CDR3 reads TGCAGCGTTAGATCCTCGGCCCGAAAATACACAGATACGCAGTATTTT.

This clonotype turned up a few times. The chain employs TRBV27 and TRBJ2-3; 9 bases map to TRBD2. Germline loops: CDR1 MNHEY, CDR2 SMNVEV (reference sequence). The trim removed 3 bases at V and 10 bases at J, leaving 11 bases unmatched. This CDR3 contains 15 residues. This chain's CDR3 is CASSFLGGGDRAQYF. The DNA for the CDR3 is TGTGCCAGCAGTTTCTTGGGCGGGGGGGACCGGGCGCAGTATTTT.

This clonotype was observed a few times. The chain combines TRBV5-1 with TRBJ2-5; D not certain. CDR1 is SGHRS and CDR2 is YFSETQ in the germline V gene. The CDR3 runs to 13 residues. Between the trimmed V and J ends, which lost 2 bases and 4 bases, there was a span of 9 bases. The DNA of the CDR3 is TGCGCCAGCAGCTTTTTATCCGCAGAGACCCAGTACTTC. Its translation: CASSFLSAETQYF.

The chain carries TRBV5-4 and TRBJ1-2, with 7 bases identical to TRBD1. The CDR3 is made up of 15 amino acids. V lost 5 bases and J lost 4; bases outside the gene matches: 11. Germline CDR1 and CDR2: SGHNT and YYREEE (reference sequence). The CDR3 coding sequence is TGTGCCAGCAGACCAACGACAGGGTCCCTCTATGGCTACACCTTC. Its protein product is CASRPTTGSLYGYTF. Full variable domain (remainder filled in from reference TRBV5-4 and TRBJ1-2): ETGVTQSPTHLIKTRGQQVTLRCSSQSGHNTVSWYQQALGQGPQFIFQYYREEENGRGNFPPRFSGLQFPNYSSELNVNALELDDSALYLCASRPTTGSLYGYTFGSGTRLTVV.

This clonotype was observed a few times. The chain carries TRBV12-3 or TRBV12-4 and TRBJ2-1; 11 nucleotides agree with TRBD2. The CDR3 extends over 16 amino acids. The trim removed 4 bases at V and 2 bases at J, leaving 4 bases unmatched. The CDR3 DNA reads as TGTGCCAGCAGTTGGCTAGCGGGGGGCACCTACAATGAGCAGTTCTTC. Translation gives CASSWLAGGTYNEQFF.

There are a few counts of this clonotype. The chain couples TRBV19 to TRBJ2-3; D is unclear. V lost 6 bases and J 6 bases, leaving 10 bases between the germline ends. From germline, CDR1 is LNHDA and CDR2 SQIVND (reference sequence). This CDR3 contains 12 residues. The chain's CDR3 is CASRSGSDTQYF. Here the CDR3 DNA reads TGTGCCAGTAGGTCCGGGTCGGATACGCAGTATTTT. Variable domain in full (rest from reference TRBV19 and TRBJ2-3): DGGITQSPKYLFRKEGQNVTLSCEQNLNHDAMYWYRQDPGQGLRLIYYSQIVNDFQKGDIAEGYSVSREKKESFPLTVTSAQKNPTAFYLCASRSGSDTQYFGPGTRLTVL.

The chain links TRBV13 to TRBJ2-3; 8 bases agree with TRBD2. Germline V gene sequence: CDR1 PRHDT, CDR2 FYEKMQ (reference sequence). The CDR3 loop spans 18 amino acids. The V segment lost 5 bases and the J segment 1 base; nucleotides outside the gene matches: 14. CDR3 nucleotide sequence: TGTGCCAGCAGCCCCCAGGGACTAGGGTTCCGCGGCACAGATACGCAGTATTTT. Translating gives CASSPQGLGFRGTDTQYF.

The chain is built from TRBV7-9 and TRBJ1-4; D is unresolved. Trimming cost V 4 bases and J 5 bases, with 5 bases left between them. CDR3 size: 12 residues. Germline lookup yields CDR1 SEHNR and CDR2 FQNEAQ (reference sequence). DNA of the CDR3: TGTGCCAGCAGCTCCCAAAATGAAAAACTGTTTTTT. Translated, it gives CASSSQNEKLFF.

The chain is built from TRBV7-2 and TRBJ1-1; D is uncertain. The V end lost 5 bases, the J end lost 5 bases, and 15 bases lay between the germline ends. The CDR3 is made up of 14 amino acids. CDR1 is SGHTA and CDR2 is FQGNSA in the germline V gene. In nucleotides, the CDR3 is TGTGCCAGCAGCCGAAACCCCGGAAGGACTGAAGCTTTCTTT. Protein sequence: CASSRNPGRTEAFF.

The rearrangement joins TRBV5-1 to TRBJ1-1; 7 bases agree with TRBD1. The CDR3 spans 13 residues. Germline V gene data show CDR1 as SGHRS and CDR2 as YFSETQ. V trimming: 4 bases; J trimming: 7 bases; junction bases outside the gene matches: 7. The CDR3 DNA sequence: TGCGCCAGCAGCATCGACAGGGTAAATGAAGCTTTCTTT. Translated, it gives CASSIDRVNEAFF.

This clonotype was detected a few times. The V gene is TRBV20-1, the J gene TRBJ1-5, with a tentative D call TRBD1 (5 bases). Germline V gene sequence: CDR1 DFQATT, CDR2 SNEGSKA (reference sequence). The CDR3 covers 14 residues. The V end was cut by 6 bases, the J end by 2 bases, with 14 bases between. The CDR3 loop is CSALLGGGNQPQHF. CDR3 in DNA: TGCAGTGCCCTACTAGGAGGGGGCAATCAGCCCCAGCATTTT.